Each of the 18 T cell receptor beta chains below was sequenced from the same sample in a study of CD8+ T cells in alopecia areata. Sequencing used cDNA as its template, made by extracting RNA and reverse transcribing it. Profiling relied on immunoSEQ multiplex PCR, and the TCRdb table lists in-frame clones only, not all of them. The table has some 51,000 clones, 90% to 97% seen once. Sequenced material: CD8+ T cells sorted from blood, taken at week 0. The receptor source for this set is a human donor with alopecia areata.

The chain joins TRBV7-8 to TRBJ1-2, with D possibly TRBD1 on 6 matching bases. V lost 2 bases, J lost 2 bases, and 9 bases lay in between. The CDR3 consists of 14 residues. Germline V gene sequence: CDR1 SGHVS, CDR2 FQNEAQ. The CDR3 DNA follows: TGTGCCAGCAGCTTAAGGACAGAGAACTATGGCTACACCTTC. Residues: CASSLRTENYGYTF.

In regard to this clone: The sample has other DNA sequences that encode this CDR3 too. The chain combines TRBV29-1 with TRBJ2-7, with 10 positions matching TRBD1. The germline CDR1 and CDR2 sequences are SQVTM and ANQGSEA. The trim removed 6 bases at V and 4 bases at J, leaving 6 bases unmatched. The CDR3 has 13 residues. CDR3 DNA sequence: TGCAGCGTCACCGACAGGGGGCGTTACGAGCAGTACTTC. Residues: CSVTDRGRYEQYF.

The chain combines TRBV7-8 with TRBJ2-7, with D tentatively TRBD1 or TRBD2 (5 bases each). Trimming cost V 5 bases and J 2 bases, with 13 bases left between them. The length of the CDR3 is 14 residues. Per the germline V gene, CDR1 is SGHVS and CDR2 is FQNEAQ. The CDR3 is CASSTGTATYEQYF. DNA of the CDR3: TGTGCCAGCAGCACCGGGACGGCAACCTACGAGCAGTACTTC. Looking up the rest from reference TRBV7-8 and TRBJ2-7 gives the full variable domain: GAGVSQSPRYKVAKRGQDVALRCDPISGHVSLFWYQQALGQGPEFLTYFQNEAQLDKSGLPSDRFFAERPEGSVSTLKIQRTQQEDSAVYLCASSTGTATYEQYFGPGTRLTVT.

The chain employs TRBV6-5 and TRBJ2-7; no firm D call. Germline assignment: CDR1 MNHEY and CDR2 SVGAGI. Trimming cost V 6 bases and J 2 bases, with 11 bases left between them. The CDR3 runs to 13 residues. CDR3 in DNA: TGTGCCAGCAGCTTCTCGCGGACCTACGAGCAGTACTTC. Protein sequence: CASSFSRTYEQYF.

This chain uses TRBV7-9 with TRBJ1-1; no definite D call. V lost 2 bases and J lost 6, with 13 bases in between. The germline V gene has CDR1 SEHNR and CDR2 FQNEAQ (reference sequence). The CDR3 covers 14 residues. This CDR3 reads CASSLSREIAEAFF. Written as DNA, the CDR3 is TGTGCCAGCAGCTTAAGTAGGGAAATAGCTGAAGCTTTCTTT. Full variable domain (missing parts from reference TRBV7-9 and TRBJ1-1): DTGVSQNPRHKITKRGQNVTFRCDPISEHNRLYWYRQTLGQGPEFLTYFQNEAQLEKSRLLSDRFSAERPKGSFSTLEIQRTEQGDSAMYLCASSLSREIAEAFFGQGTRLTVV.

J is TRBJ1-4 and V is TRBV4-1; possibly TRBD1 for D (5 bases). V was cut by 3 bases and J by 8 bases, with 10 bases left in between. This CDR3 spans 13 amino acids. Per the germline V gene, CDR1 is MGHRA and CDR2 is YSYEKL. The CDR3 region has the DNA TGCGCCAGCAGCCACGGGGCCGGAGAAAAACTGTTTTTT. Amino acid sequence: CASSHGAGEKLFF.

The chain recombines TRBV6-5 with TRBJ2-1, with D possibly matching TRBD2 (7 bases). Trimming removed 6 bases from V and 2 bases from J, with 14 bases in between. The CDR3 sequence is 15 residues long. CDR1 and CDR2 (germline): MNHEY, SVGAGI. The CDR3 region is CASRSRGGPYNEQFF. In nucleotides, the CDR3 is TGTGCCAGCAGATCAAGGGGGGGCCCCTACAATGAGCAGTTCTTC.

V gene TRBV5-1 combines with J gene TRBJ2-3; D gene ambiguous. The germline V and J ends were trimmed by 0 bases and 9 bases, with 11 bases remaining between them. The germline CDR1 and CDR2 sequences are SGHRS and YFSETQ. The CDR3 length is 13 residues. DNA of the CDR3: TGCGCCAGCAGCTTGGAAGTGGCTAGAACGCAGTATTTT. This encodes CASSLEVARTQYF.

The genes are TRBV7-9 and TRBJ2-6, with 9 nucleotides matching TRBD1. V was clipped by 4 bases and J by 0 bases; unmatched bases: 4. This CDR3 comprises 17 residues. Germline loops: CDR1 SEHNR, CDR2 FQNEAQ (reference sequence). The CDR3 nucleotides read TGTGCCAGCAGCTCCGGGACAGGGCACTCTGGGGCCAACGTCCTGACTTTC. Translated, it gives CASSSGTGHSGANVLTF.

The chain links TRBV9 to TRBJ2-1, with D possibly matching TRBD1 (6 bases). The V end lost 0 bases, the J end lost 5 bases, and 9 bases lay between the germline ends. Germline V gene lookup returns CDR1 SGDLS and CDR2 YYNGEE. The CDR3 sequence is 14 residues long. CDR3 nucleotide sequence: TGTGCCAGCAGCGTAGGGGGGCGCGACAATGAGCAGTTCTTC. Encoded protein: CASSVGGRDNEQFF.

The chain combines TRBV27 with TRBJ2-4; D tentatively fits TRBD1 or TRBD2 (5 bases each). Germline CDR1 MNHEY, CDR2 SMNVEV (reference sequence). The CDR3 is made up of 16 amino acids. V lost 5 bases and J 0 bases, leaving 14 bases between the germline ends. CDR3 sequence reads: CASSRRGELAKNIQYF. The CDR3 nucleotides read TGTGCCAGCAGTCGCAGAGGGGAACTAGCCAAAAACATTCAGTACTTC.

This rearrangement joins TRBV4-3 to TRBJ1-3; a weak D match, TRBD1 (5 bases). The V end was cut by 2 bases, the J end by 0 bases, with 14 bases between. The CDR3 runs to 17 residues. Per the germline V gene, CDR1 is LGHNA and CDR2 is YSLEER. The chain's CDR3 is CASSQSRQSYSGNTIYF. In DNA form, the CDR3 reads TGCGCCAGCAGCCAATCTCGACAGAGTTACTCTGGAAACACCATATATTTT.

This clone was seen a single time. In DNA, the CDR3 is TGTGCCTGGAGTGGTGTTTCCGGTATCGCCTACGAGCAGTACTTC. As protein: CAWSGVSGIAYEQYF. The J gene is TRBJ2-7, the V gene TRBV30; D unresolved. Germline loops: CDR1 GTSNPN, CDR2 SVGIG (reference sequence). The CDR3 totals 15 residues. Trimming left V 1 base short and J 2 bases short, with 15 bases between.

V and J are TRBV6-5 and TRBJ1-2; D gene ambiguous. The V gene's germline CDR1 is MNHEY and CDR2 SVGAGI. The V gene lost 5 bases and the J gene lost 4 bases, with 14 bases spanning the gap. The CDR3 length is 14 residues. The CDR3 DNA is TGTGCCAGCAGTCGGACCGGGGAGCCCTATGGCTACACCTTC. It is translated as CASSRTGEPYGYTF.

The J gene is TRBJ2-3, the V gene TRBV27, with D uncertain. V lost 2 bases and J 6 bases, leaving 6 bases between the germline ends. The V gene's germline CDR1 is MNHEY and CDR2 SMNVEV (reference sequence). The CDR3 has 12 residues. The CDR3 DNA reads TGTGCCAGCAGTTTAATCGGGGATACGCAGTATTTT. It is translated as CASSLIGDTQYF.

This clone appeared a few times. The chain recombines TRBV6-5 with TRBJ2-5; D is perhaps TRBD2 (5 bases). V was trimmed by 2 bases and J by 5 bases, leaving 12 bases between them. Looked up from germline, CDR1 is MNHEY and CDR2 is SVGAGI. This CDR3 region has 14 residues. The CDR3 DNA reads as TGTGCCAGCAGTTACGGACTGTCCCCCGAGACCCAGTACTTC. Amino acid sequence: CASSYGLSPETQYF.

The chain carries TRBV7-9 and TRBJ1-3, with a possible D match to TRBD1 (6 bases). This CDR3 is built from 17 residues. V shed 5 bases and J shed 0 bases, with 17 bases lying between them. Germline CDR1 is SEHNR and CDR2 is FQNEAQ (reference sequence). CDR3: CASSPVRTEASGNTIYF. The CDR3 DNA follows: TGTGCCAGCAGCCCTGTCCGGACAGAAGCCTCTGGAAACACCATATATTTT.

V and J are TRBV4-1 and TRBJ2-7; no definite D call. V was cut by 3 bases and J by 2 bases, with 8 bases left in between. Germline-derived CDR1 and CDR2 are MGHRA and YSYEKL. This CDR3 contains 13 residues. Here the CDR3 reads CASSQTFTYEQYF. The DNA for the CDR3 is TGCGCCAGCAGCCAGACATTCACCTACGAGCAGTACTTC.